This T cell receptor beta chain came from a study of cytomegalovirus exposure and HLA in healthy donors. Turning to the study itself: Earlier work reported 117 million unique TCR beta sequences from 180 million or so T cells. Findings and caveats of the study: Certain indistinguishable V segments, among them TRBV6-2 and TRBV6-3, were excluded. Across all donors, roughly uniform sequencing depth was an assumption of the presence/absence analyses. Reportedly, TCR beta sequences accurately predicted HLA-A and HLA-B alleles in most subjects.

Of note for this clone: The antigen remains undetermined.

Looked up from germline, CDR1 is MNHEY and CDR2 is SMNVEV (reference sequence). This CDR3 has 13 amino acids. V lost 0 bases and J lost 5, with 8 bases in between. PCR amplification relied on 60 Vbeta primers (plus 13 Jbeta primers). Sequencing used immunoSEQ multiplex PCR; TCRdb keeps in-frame clones, though not all of them. Of around 150,000 clones listed, roughly 75% are singletons. This clonotype was obtained from a male donor in good health and CMV-seronegative. V and J are TRBV27 and TRBJ2-7; D may be TRBD1 (6 bases). Sequencing used PBMCs. The CDR3 DNA follows: TGTGCCAGCAGTTTATCGGGGGCGGACGAGCAGTACTTC. Residues: CASSLSGADEQYF.